This is a list of T cell receptor beta chains from one sample in a study of T cell responses to AZD1222 COVID-19 vaccine. Some clones are missing from TCRdb's copy, which holds only in-frame ones; the method was immunoSEQ multiplex PCR. The table shows some 110,000 clones, with 85% to 90% occurring only once. Material: peripheral blood, obtained 28 days after the second AZD1222 dose. These receptors all stem from an adult who received the AZD1222 COVID-19 vaccine. Both conserved end residues are part of each CDR3. The order of the fields is J gene, clone size, V gene, D gene, CDR3 DNA, CDR3 protein. A D gene is named only where the DNA matches it firmly. Expanded clones get a size class; other rows say once, few or many, or leave the size out.

j_call: TRBJ2-2
clone_size: NA
v_call: TRBV2
d_call: TRBD2
cdr3_nt: TGTGCCAGCAGTGAGCTGCTAGCGGGAGCCGGGGAGCTGTTTTTT
cdr3_aa: CASSELLAGAGELFF

j_call: TRBJ2-2
clone_size: NA
v_call: TRBV15
d_call: NA
cdr3_nt: TGTGCCACCAGCAGAGAATACTGGAACACCGGGGAGCTGTTTTTT
cdr3_aa: CATSREYWNTGELFF

j_call: TRBJ1-3
clone_size: NA
v_call: TRBV11-2
d_call: NA
cdr3_nt: TGTGCCAGCAGCTTAGGCGGAAACACCATATATTTT
cdr3_aa: CASSLGGNTIYF

j_call: TRBJ2-5
clone_size: NA
v_call: TRBV24-1
d_call: TRBD1
cdr3_nt: TGTGCCACCAGTGCCCCGGACAGGGACGAAGAGACCCAGTACTTC
cdr3_aa: CATSAPDRDEETQYF

j_call: TRBJ2-1
clone_size: once
v_call: TRBV12-3/TRBV12-4
d_call: NA
cdr3_nt: TGTGCCAGCAAGGCTAGCAGAAACAATGAGCAGTTCTTC
cdr3_aa: CASKASRNNEQFF

j_call: TRBJ2-3
clone_size: NA
v_call: TRBV18
d_call: NA
cdr3_nt: TGTGCCAGCTCACCCGAAATGGATACGCAGTATTTT
cdr3_aa: CASSPEMDTQYF

j_call: TRBJ2-7
clone_size: NA
v_call: TRBV6-5
d_call: TRBD1
cdr3_nt: TGTGCCAGCAGTTACCCCGGGACAGGGTCCAAGCAGTACTTC
cdr3_aa: CASSYPGTGSKQYF

j_call: TRBJ2-3
clone_size: NA
v_call: TRBV5-1
d_call: NA
cdr3_nt: TGCGCCAGCAGTCATGGGGCGGGGGCCATAGATACGCAGTATTTT
cdr3_aa: CASSHGAGAIDTQYF

j_call: TRBJ1-3
clone_size: NA
v_call: TRBV3-1/TRBV3-2
d_call: NA
cdr3_nt: TGTGCCAGCAGCCAAGACCCCCATACCAGAGGAAACACCATATATTTT
cdr3_aa: CASSQDPHTRGNTIYF

j_call: TRBJ1-2
clone_size: NA
v_call: TRBV6-4
d_call: TRBD1
cdr3_nt: TGTGCCAGCAGTGACTCTACAGGGGGTGGCTACACCTTC
cdr3_aa: CASSDSTGGGYTF

j_call: TRBJ1-5
clone_size: NA
v_call: TRBV9
d_call: NA
cdr3_nt: TGTGCCAGCAGTGCTGTGGGGAGCCAGCCCCAGCATTTT
cdr3_aa: CASSAVGSQPQHF

j_call: TRBJ1-2
clone_size: NA
v_call: TRBV6-5
d_call: NA
cdr3_nt: TGTGCCAGCACTCCCTCCGGGAACTATGGCTACACCTTC
cdr3_aa: CASTPSGNYGYTF

j_call: TRBJ2-7
clone_size: once
v_call: TRBV29-1
d_call: TRBD2
cdr3_nt: TGCAGCGTTAGGAGGTCCGGGAGGAGGGGAACTGACTTC
cdr3_aa: CSVRRSGRRGTDF

j_call: TRBJ2-3
clone_size: once
v_call: TRBV4-2
d_call: TRBD2
cdr3_nt: TGTGCCAGCAGCCAAGATGGTAGCGGGGGATCAGATACGCAGTATTTT
cdr3_aa: CASSQDGSGGSDTQYF

j_call: TRBJ2-5
clone_size: NA
v_call: TRBV6-1
d_call: TRBD1
cdr3_nt: TGTGCCAGCAACAAAGGGACAGGGCAAGAGACCCAGTACTTC
cdr3_aa: CASNKGTGQETQYF

j_call: TRBJ2-1
clone_size: NA
v_call: TRBV11-2
d_call: TRBD2
cdr3_nt: TGTGCCAGCAGCTTAGGGGGACTAGCCGTCGGGCAGTTCTTC
cdr3_aa: CASSLGGLAVGQFF

j_call: TRBJ2-7
clone_size: NA
v_call: TRBV18
d_call: TRBD1
cdr3_nt: TGTGCCAGCTCACCGGGACAGGGGGCCTACGAGCAGTACTTC
cdr3_aa: CASSPGQGAYEQYF

j_call: TRBJ2-3
clone_size: NA
v_call: TRBV19
d_call: NA
cdr3_nt: TGTGCCAGTAGCTCGGGACTCGGTAGGATGCGGGTAGCAGATACGCAGTATTTT
cdr3_aa: CASSSGLGRMRVADTQYF

j_call: TRBJ1-1
clone_size: NA
v_call: TRBV7-9
d_call: NA
cdr3_nt: TGTGCCAGCAGCTTAGACGCAGCGGGGCCGGACACTGAAGCTTTCTTT
cdr3_aa: CASSLDAAGPDTEAFF

j_call: TRBJ1-1
clone_size: NA
v_call: TRBV2
d_call: NA
cdr3_nt: TGTGCCAGCAGGGACACAGCAATGAACACTGAAGCTTTCTTT
cdr3_aa: CASRDTAMNTEAFF

j_call: TRBJ1-1
clone_size: NA
v_call: TRBV28
d_call: TRBD1
cdr3_nt: TGTGTCAGCAGTTTGTTCCCGGGACAGGGGAGAAACACTGAAGCTTTCTTT
cdr3_aa: CVSSLFPGQGRNTEAFF

j_call: TRBJ1-6
clone_size: NA
v_call: TRBV18
d_call: TRBD1
cdr3_nt: TGTGCCAGCTCCCGGACAGGGATGGGTTCACCCCTCCACTTT
cdr3_aa: CASSRTGMGSPLHF

j_call: TRBJ1-4
clone_size: NA
v_call: TRBV6-5
d_call: TRBD1
cdr3_nt: TGTGCCAGCAGTTCCCTCCCACAGGGGGCTAATGAAAAACTGTTTTTT
cdr3_aa: CASSSLPQGANEKLFF

j_call: TRBJ2-3
clone_size: NA
v_call: TRBV12-3/TRBV12-4
d_call: NA
cdr3_nt: TGTGCCAGCAGACCCCGGGATACGCAGTATTTT
cdr3_aa: CASRPRDTQYF

j_call: TRBJ1-1
clone_size: NA
v_call: TRBV7-2
d_call: NA
cdr3_nt: TGTGCCAGCAGCTTGGGGGCTATGAACACTGAAGCTTTCTTT
cdr3_aa: CASSLGAMNTEAFF

j_call: TRBJ1-5
clone_size: NA
v_call: TRBV19
d_call: NA
cdr3_nt: TGTGCCAGTAATGGGGGGTATCAGCCCCAGCATTTT
cdr3_aa: CASNGGYQPQHF

j_call: TRBJ2-7
clone_size: NA
v_call: TRBV11-2
d_call: NA
cdr3_nt: TGTGCCAGCCGGGCCCTCACCGGTGTACGGGAGCAGTACTTC
cdr3_aa: CASRALTGVREQYF

j_call: TRBJ1-4
clone_size: NA
v_call: TRBV6-6
d_call: NA
cdr3_nt: TGTGCCAGCTTAGGAGTTAATGAAAAACTGTTTTTT
cdr3_aa: CASLGVNEKLFF

j_call: TRBJ1-5
clone_size: once
v_call: TRBV24-1
d_call: NA
cdr3_nt: TGTGCCACCAGTGGTGGACGGAGAAGCAATCAGCCCCAGCATTTT
cdr3_aa: CATSGGRRSNQPQHF

j_call: TRBJ2-6
clone_size: NA
v_call: TRBV6-4
d_call: NA
cdr3_nt: TGTGCCAGCAGCAACTCAGGGGTAGACGGGGCCAACGTCCTGACTTTC
cdr3_aa: CASSNSGVDGANVLTF

j_call: TRBJ1-2
clone_size: NA
v_call: TRBV18
d_call: TRBD1
cdr3_nt: TGTGCCAGCTCCCGTGGACAGGGGGCTCGGGGCTACACCTTC
cdr3_aa: CASSRGQGARGYTF

j_call: TRBJ1-1
clone_size: NA
v_call: TRBV25-1
d_call: NA
cdr3_nt: TGTGCCAGCAGCCCCTCACAGGGCTGGAACACTGAAGCTTTCTTT
cdr3_aa: CASSPSQGWNTEAFF

j_call: TRBJ2-5
clone_size: NA
v_call: TRBV11-3
d_call: NA
cdr3_nt: TGTGCCAGCAGCCTCAGGGACCAAGAGACCCAGTACTTC
cdr3_aa: CASSLRDQETQYF

j_call: TRBJ2-1
clone_size: NA
v_call: TRBV29-1
d_call: NA
cdr3_nt: TGCAGCGTTGAGGTCCCAGCTTACAATGAGCAGTTCTTC
cdr3_aa: CSVEVPAYNEQFF

j_call: TRBJ1-4
clone_size: NA
v_call: TRBV15
d_call: NA
cdr3_nt: TGTGCCACCAGCAGAGACCCTGACCCCAACAAGGAAAAACTGTTTTTT
cdr3_aa: CATSRDPDPNKEKLFF

j_call: TRBJ1-1
clone_size: NA
v_call: TRBV25-1
d_call: NA
cdr3_nt: TGTGCCAGCCTACGGGACCGCTCGACTGAAGCTTTCTTT
cdr3_aa: CASLRDRSTEAFF

j_call: TRBJ1-2
clone_size: NA
v_call: TRBV6-2/TRBV6-3
d_call: NA
cdr3_nt: TGTGCCAGCAGTTACGGCCAGAAGATCCACTACACCTTC
cdr3_aa: CASSYGQKIHYTF

j_call: TRBJ1-1
clone_size: NA
v_call: TRBV4-2
d_call: NA
cdr3_nt: TGTGCCAGCAGCCAAGATAGTCAGGGAAGCACTGAAGCTTTCTTT
cdr3_aa: CASSQDSQGSTEAFF

j_call: TRBJ2-2
clone_size: NA
v_call: TRBV5-6
d_call: NA
cdr3_nt: TGTGCCAGCAGCTTTGTAGGGAACACCGGGGAGCTGTTTTTT
cdr3_aa: CASSFVGNTGELFF

j_call: TRBJ1-4
clone_size: many
v_call: TRBV7-8
d_call: NA
cdr3_nt: TGTGCCAGCAGCTTAGAAGGTCGCGGCGAAAAACTGTTTTTT
cdr3_aa: CASSLEGRGEKLFF

j_call: TRBJ1-1
clone_size: NA
v_call: TRBV7-6
d_call: NA
cdr3_nt: TGTGCCAGCAGCTTATCGGGGGGCATGAACACTGAAGCTTTCTTT
cdr3_aa: CASSLSGGMNTEAFF

j_call: TRBJ1-2
clone_size: NA
v_call: TRBV5-1
d_call: NA
cdr3_nt: TGCGCCAGCACCTTGGGGTCAGCGTCTAACTATGGCTACACCTTC
cdr3_aa: CASTLGSASNYGYTF